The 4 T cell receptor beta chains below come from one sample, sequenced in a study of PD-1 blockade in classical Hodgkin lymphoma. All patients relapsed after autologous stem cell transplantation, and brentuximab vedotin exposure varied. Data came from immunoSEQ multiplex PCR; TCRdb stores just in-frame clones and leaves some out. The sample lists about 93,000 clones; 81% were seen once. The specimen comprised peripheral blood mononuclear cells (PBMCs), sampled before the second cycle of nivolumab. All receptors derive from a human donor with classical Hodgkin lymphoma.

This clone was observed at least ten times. Written as DNA, the CDR3 is TGTGCCAGCAACCGGGGACAGGGGGCTCTCTACGAGCAGTACTTC. It is translated as CASNRGQGALYEQYF. The chain has TRBV2 and TRBJ2-7, with 12 bases matching TRBD1. This CDR3 is 15 amino acids long. V trimming: 7 bases; J trimming: 3 bases; junction bases outside the gene matches: 7. Per germline, CDR1 SNHLY and CDR2 FYNNEI.

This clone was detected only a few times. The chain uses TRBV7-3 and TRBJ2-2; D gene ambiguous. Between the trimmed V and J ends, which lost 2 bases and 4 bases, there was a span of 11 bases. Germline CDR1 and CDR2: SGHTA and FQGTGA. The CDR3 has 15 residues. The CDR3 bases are TGTGCCAGCAGCTTATCCCCGGAAATCACCGGGGAGCTGTTTTTT. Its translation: CASSLSPEITGELFF.

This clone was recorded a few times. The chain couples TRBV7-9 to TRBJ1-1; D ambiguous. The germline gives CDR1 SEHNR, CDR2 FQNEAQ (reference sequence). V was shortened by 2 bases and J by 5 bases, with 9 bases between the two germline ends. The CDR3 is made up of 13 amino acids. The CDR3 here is CASSLRLGTEAFF. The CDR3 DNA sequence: TGTGCCAGCAGCTTAAGGCTGGGGACTGAAGCTTTCTTT.

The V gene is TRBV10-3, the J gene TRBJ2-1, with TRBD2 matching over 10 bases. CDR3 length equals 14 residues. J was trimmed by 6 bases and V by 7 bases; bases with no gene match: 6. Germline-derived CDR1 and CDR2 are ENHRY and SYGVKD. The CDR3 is CAITGTSEGNEQFF. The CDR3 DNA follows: TGTGCCATCACCGGGACTAGCGAGGGCAATGAGCAGTTCTTC.